This T cell receptor beta chain appears in the sequencing data of a study of T-cell reconstitution after alpha-beta-depleted transplantation in children. Unique molecular identifiers featured in how the TCRbeta library was prepared. TCRdb recomputed calls from the PCR reads with MiXCR, one row per CDR3 protein. The data contain 230,000 or so distinct CDR3 sequences, approximately 9.8% of them seen just once; the ten biggest clones take up roughly 5.1%. Germline lookup yields CDR1 SGHDT and CDR2 YYEEEE. CDR3 length: 15 amino acids. V was trimmed by 0 bases and J by 4 bases, leaving 13 bases between them. This clonotype was observed many times.

The sample in question was PBMCs from the stem cell graft donor, obtained from the stem cell graft. This chain connects TRBV5-6 to TRBJ1-2; D gene unclear. The TCR originated in a human donor who donated a stem cell graft to a child with SCID. The CDR3 protein is CASSLGEGLAYGYTF. CDR3 DNA sequence: TGTGCCAGCAGCTTGGGGGAGGGCTTAGCCTATGGCTACACCTTC.